Listed below are T cell receptor beta chains from one sample, sequenced in a study. One entry per CDR3 protein, called by TCRdb with MiXCR from the 5' RACE reads. The sample lists roughly 52,000 distinct CDR3 sequences; roughly a sixth were seen once. Sequencing was done on a sample of naive CD4+ T cells sorted from blood. These receptors were obtained from a female donor with breast cancer. Each CDR3 is given with its conserved first and last residue. D genes are given only for firm matches. Clone size is stated in some rows and not others, as once, few, many or a class when expanded.

>many|TRBD1|TRBJ1-2|12|TRBV6-6
TGTGCCAGCAGGGGACAGGGCTATGGCTACACCTTC
CASRGQGYGYTF
>few|NA|TRBJ2-7|17|TRBV19
TGTGCCAGTAGTAGAGGGGGAACCGGGACGGCTTCCTACGAGCAGTACTTC
CASSRGGTGTASYEQYF
>many|NA|TRBJ2-5|15|TRBV6-5
TGTGCCAGCAGTCGAGGGGTATCCCAACAAGAGACCCAGTACTTC
CASSRGVSQQETQYF
>NA|NA|TRBJ2-3|15|TRBV12-3/TRBV12-4
TGTGCCAGCAGTTTAAACCGCTGGTTGACAGATACGCAGTATTTT
CASSLNRWLTDTQYF
>NA|TRBD2|TRBJ2-1|14|TRBV7-2
TGTGCCAGCAGCAAGTGGACTAGCGACAATGAGCAGTTCTTC
CASSKWTSDNEQFF
>few|NA|TRBJ1-2|13|TRBV11-1
TGTGCCAGCAGCTTAGCAGGTTTGAGAGGCTACACCTTC
CASSLAGLRGYTF
>NA|NA|TRBJ2-1|10|TRBV29-1
TGCAGCGGGGGGGACAATGAGCAGTTCTTC
CSGGDNEQFF
>few|TRBD2|TRBJ2-2|17|TRBV29-1
TGCAGCGTTGGGACTAGCGGGAATTCGGGAGGGTCCGGGGAGCTGTTTTTT
CSVGTSGNSGGSGELFF
>many|TRBD1|TRBJ1-1|14|TRBV20-1
TGCAGTGCCCAAAGGGGACAGACGCTTTCTGAAGCTTTCTTT
CSAQRGQTLSEAFF
>many|NA|TRBJ1-2|11|TRBV6-5
TGTGCCAGCATTACTCCCTATGGCTACACCTTC
CASITPYGYTF
>few|TRBD1|TRBJ1-6|15|TRBV7-9
TGTGCCAGCAGCCCGCGGGACAGTGCGGATTCACCCCTCCACTTT
CASSPRDSADSPLHF
>many|TRBD2|TRBJ2-4|14|TRBV5-6
TGTGCCAGCCTCCAGGGGATAGCGGGGAACATTCAGTACTTC
CASLQGIAGNIQYF
>many|NA|TRBJ1-2|17|TRBV20-1
TGCAGTGCCCCAAAACCCGGCGGGATCCGAGGGGACTATGGCTACACCTTC
CSAPKPGGIRGDYGYTF
>NA|TRBD1|TRBJ2-7|16|TRBV11-3
TGTGCCAGCAGCCCCTTCCTGGGGACAGGGGGCGACGAGCAGTACTTC
CASSPFLGTGGDEQYF
>few|NA|TRBJ1-1|14|TRBV11-2
TGTGCCAGCAGCCGCCTTCTTATGAACACTGAAGCTTTCTTT
CASSRLLMNTEAFF
>few|TRBD1|TRBJ2-1|17|TRBV12-3/TRBV12-4
TGTGCCAGCAGTTTAGTCGGGACAGGTGTTTCCTACAATGAGCAGTTCTTC
CASSLVGTGVSYNEQFF
>few|TRBD1|TRBJ2-5|14|TRBV7-2
TGTGCCAGCAGCTTTACAGGGGACCAAGAGACCCAGTACTTC
CASSFTGDQETQYF
>NA|NA|TRBJ2-1|13|TRBV5-1
TGCGCCAGCAGCTTGTGGTCCTCGAATGAGCAGTTCTTC
CASSLWSSNEQFF
>many|NA|TRBJ2-5|11|TRBV29-1
TGCAGCGTTGATCAGGGACGGACCCAGTACTTC
CSVDQGRTQYF
>many|NA|TRBJ1-6|16|TRBV20-1
TGCAGTGCTAGCGGCGGGCAGGGAAGGCCCAATTCACCCCTCCACTTT
CSASGGQGRPNSPLHF
>NA|NA|TRBJ2-7|16|TRBV7-8
TGTGCCAGCAGCCCCATGAGGGCAGCCACCAACTACGAGCAGTACTTC
CASSPMRAATNYEQYF
>NA|TRBD2|TRBJ2-7|15|TRBV5-5
TGTGCCAGCAGCCTAAGACTAGCGGGATCCTACGAGCAGTACTTC
CASSLRLAGSYEQYF
>many|TRBD2|TRBJ2-2|17|TRBV7-3
TGTGCCAGCAGCTTACTTCCGGGGGGGACGAACACCGGGGAGCTGTTTTTT
CASSLLPGGTNTGELFF
>NA|NA|TRBJ2-7|13|TRBV5-1
TGCACCAGCAGCTCCAGGGTTGGCTACGAGCAGTACTTC
CTSSSRVGYEQYF
>NA|NA|TRBJ2-2|13|TRBV9
TGTGCCAGCAGCCCCCGGGGCCCCGGGGAGCTGTTTTTT
CASSPRGPGELFF
>NA|TRBD2|TRBJ2-1|15|TRBV5-1
TGCGCCAGCAGCGAGTTAGCGGGTTCAAACAATGAGCAGTTCTTC
CASSELAGSNNEQFF
>NA|TRBD2|TRBJ2-7|18|TRBV27
TGTGCCAGCAGTCCCGCCCCGGGGCGGGAGGTTCGCGCCTACGAGCAGTACTTC
CASSPAPGREVRAYEQYF
>many|NA|TRBJ2-5|11|TRBV7-9
TGTGCCAGCAGCTCCGAAGAGACCCAGTACTTC
CASSSEETQYF
>NA|NA|TRBJ2-3|15|TRBV4-1
TGCGCCAGCAGCCAAGATCGTCGGGGCACAGATACGCAGTATTTT
CASSQDRRGTDTQYF
>many|NA|TRBJ1-2|14|TRBV7-2
TGTGCCAGCAGTTTGGGATATCCCAACTATGGCTACACCTTC
CASSLGYPNYGYTF
>few|NA|TRBJ2-7|14|TRBV20-1
TGCAGTGCCCAAAGTGGGGGGAAGTCCTACGAGCAGTACTTC
CSAQSGGKSYEQYF
>NA|NA|TRBJ2-7|15|TRBV18
TGTGCCAGCTCACCACCGGCGAACAGGCTTTACAAGCAGTACTTC
CASSPPANRLYKQYF
>NA|TRBD1|TRBJ1-4|16|TRBV19
TGTGCCAGTAGCGGGGGATCCGGGACAGCGAATGAAAAACTGTTTTTT
CASSGGSGTANEKLFF
>NA|TRBD2|TRBJ2-3|15|TRBV5-5
TGTGCCAGCAGCTTCCAAGGACTAGCCGCAGAGACGCAGTATTTT
CASSFQGLAAETQYF
>many|NA|TRBJ2-3|13|TRBV7-2
TGTGCCAGCAGCTTAGCGTACACCGATACGCAGTATTTT
CASSLAYTDTQYF
>once|NA|TRBJ2-1|20|TRBV7-9
TGTGCCAGCAACCCAGACTTTGGGGGACGGGTTAGCGGTATACAAGATGAGCAGTTCTTC
CASNPDFGGRVSGIQDEQFF
>few|NA|TRBJ1-5|14|TRBV6-2/TRBV6-3
TGTGCCAGCAGTTACACAGGGTCAAATCAGCCCCAGCATTTT
CASSYTGSNQPQHF
>few|NA|TRBJ2-7|13|TRBV5-1
TGCGCCAGCAGCCTGGTAAGGGGTTACGAGCAGTACTTC
CASSLVRGYEQYF
>NA|TRBD1|TRBJ2-3|15|TRBV5-1
TGCGCCAGCGCGGAGACAGGGATGAGTGCAGATACGCAGTATTTT
CASAETGMSADTQYF
>NA|NA|TRBJ2-5|15|TRBV5-1
TGCGCCAGCACTCGCCAGGGGGGCAGTGGGGAGACCCAGTACTTC
CASTRQGGSGETQYF
>many|NA|TRBJ1-3|16|TRBV7-6
TGTGCCAGCAGCTTATATGCAAGGGACACTGGAAACACCATATATTTT
CASSLYARDTGNTIYF
>NA|NA|TRBJ1-4|13|TRBV5-1
TGCGCCAGCAGCTTTGGGGATAATGAAAAACTGTTTTTT
CASSFGDNEKLFF
>few|NA|TRBJ1-1|14|TRBV5-1
TGCGCCAGCAGCGGGGACGGAGGCCGAACTGAAGCTTTCTTT
CASSGDGGRTEAFF
>few|NA|TRBJ1-1|14|TRBV28
TGTGCCAGCAGTATAGGGACAATCAACACTGAAGCTTTCTTT
CASSIGTINTEAFF
>NA|NA|TRBJ2-5|17|TRBV29-1
TGCAGCGTTACAGGATTAATGAACGCACGGGACAAAGAGACCCAGTACTTC
CSVTGLMNARDKETQYF
>few|NA|TRBJ2-5|14|TRBV18
TGTGCCAGCTCCCCGTTCCGGGCCAAGGAGACCCAGTACTTC
CASSPFRAKETQYF
>NA|NA|TRBJ2-4|14|TRBV21-1
TGTGCCAGCAGCGCGGGCACAGCCAAAAACATTCAGTACTTC
CASSAGTAKNIQYF
>few|TRBD2|TRBJ2-3|19|TRBV6-1
TGTGCCAGCAGTACCCGACTAGCGGGAGAAGTGGGGGGGACAGATACGCAGTATTTT
CASSTRLAGEVGGTDTQYF
>few|NA|TRBJ1-4|13|TRBV3-1
TGTGCCAGCACTGGGAAGACTAATGAAAAACTGTTTTTT
CASTGKTNEKLFF